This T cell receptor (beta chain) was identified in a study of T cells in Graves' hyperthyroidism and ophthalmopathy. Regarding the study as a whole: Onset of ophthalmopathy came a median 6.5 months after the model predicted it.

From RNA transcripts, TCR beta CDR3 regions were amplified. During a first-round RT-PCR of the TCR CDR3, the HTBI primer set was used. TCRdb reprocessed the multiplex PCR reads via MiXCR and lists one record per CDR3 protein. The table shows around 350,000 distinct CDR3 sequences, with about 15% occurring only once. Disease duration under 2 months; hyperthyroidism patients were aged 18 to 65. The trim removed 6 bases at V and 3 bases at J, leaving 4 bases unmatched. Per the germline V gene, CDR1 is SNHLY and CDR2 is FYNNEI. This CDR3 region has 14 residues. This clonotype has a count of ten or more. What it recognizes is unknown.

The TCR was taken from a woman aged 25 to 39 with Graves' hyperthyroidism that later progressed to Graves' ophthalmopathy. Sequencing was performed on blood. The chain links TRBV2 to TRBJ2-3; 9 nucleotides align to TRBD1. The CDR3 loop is CASREDRGTDTQYF. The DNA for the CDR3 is TGTGCCAGCAGAGAGGACAGGGGAACAGATACGCAGTATTTT.